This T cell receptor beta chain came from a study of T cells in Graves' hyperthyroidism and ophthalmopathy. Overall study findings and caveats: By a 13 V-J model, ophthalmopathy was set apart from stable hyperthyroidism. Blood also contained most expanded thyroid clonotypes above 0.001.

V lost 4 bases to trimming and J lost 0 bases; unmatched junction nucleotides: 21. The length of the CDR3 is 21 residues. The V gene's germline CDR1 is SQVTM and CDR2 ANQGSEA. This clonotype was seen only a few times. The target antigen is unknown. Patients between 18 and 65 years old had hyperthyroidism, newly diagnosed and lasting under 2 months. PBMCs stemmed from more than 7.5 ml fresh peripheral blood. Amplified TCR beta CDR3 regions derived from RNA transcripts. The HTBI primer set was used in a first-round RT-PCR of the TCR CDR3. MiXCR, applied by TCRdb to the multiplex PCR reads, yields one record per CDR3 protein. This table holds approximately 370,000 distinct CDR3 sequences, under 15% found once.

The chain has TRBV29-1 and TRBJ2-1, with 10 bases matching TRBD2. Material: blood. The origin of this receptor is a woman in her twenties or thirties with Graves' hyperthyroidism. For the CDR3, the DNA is TGCAGCGTTGTCCCCTGGATGGGGACTAGCGTTGTTCCATCCTCCTACAATGAGCAGTTCTTC. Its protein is CSVVPWMGTSVVPSSYNEQFF.